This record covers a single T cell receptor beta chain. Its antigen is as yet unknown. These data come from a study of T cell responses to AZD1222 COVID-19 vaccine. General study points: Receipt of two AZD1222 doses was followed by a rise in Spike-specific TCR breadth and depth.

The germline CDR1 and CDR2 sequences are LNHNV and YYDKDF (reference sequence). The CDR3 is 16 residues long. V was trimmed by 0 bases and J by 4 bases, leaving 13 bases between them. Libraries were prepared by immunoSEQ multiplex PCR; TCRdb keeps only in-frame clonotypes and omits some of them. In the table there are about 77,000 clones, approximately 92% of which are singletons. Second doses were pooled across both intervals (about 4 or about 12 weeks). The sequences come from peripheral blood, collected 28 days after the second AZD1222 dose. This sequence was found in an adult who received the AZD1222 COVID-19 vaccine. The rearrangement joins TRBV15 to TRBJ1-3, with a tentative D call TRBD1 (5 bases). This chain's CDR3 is CATSRDPGGIGNTIYF. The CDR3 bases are TGTGCCACCAGCAGAGACCCGGGGGGGATCGGAAACACCATATATTTT.